This entry lists 9 T cell receptor beta chains sequenced from one sample in a study of CD8+ T cells in alopecia areata. Treatment noted: oral pan-JAK inhibitor, 5-10 mg twice daily. Sequencing used cDNA as its template, made by extracting RNA and reverse transcribing it. The assay was immunoSEQ multiplex PCR, and TCRdb's table has in-frame clones only and misses some. This sample has fewer than 250,000 clones, with roughly 66% found just once. The input for sequencing was CD4+ T cells sorted from blood, taken at week 24, from a patient treated with tofacitinib. Receptors were obtained from a human donor with alopecia areata.

J is TRBJ2-1 and V is TRBV9, with 9 bases matching TRBD2. The CDR3 is 14 amino acids. Germline V gene lookup returns CDR1 SGDLS and CDR2 YYNGEE. V was clipped by 4 bases and J by 4 bases; unmatched bases: 3. This chain's CDR3 is CASSPAGGYNEQFF. CDR3 nucleotide sequence: TGTGCCAGCAGCCCAGCGGGGGGTTACAATGAGCAGTTCTTC.

For the CDR3, the DNA is TGCGCCAGCAGCCAAGAGGGGAGCGGGGGGTCGAATGAGCAGTTCTTC. Its translation is CASSQEGSGGSNEQFF. The V gene is TRBV4-3, the J gene TRBJ2-1; 9 bases line up with TRBD2. This CDR3 is built from 16 residues. From germline, CDR1 is LGHNA and CDR2 YSLEER. With V trimmed by 0 bases and J by 7 bases, 7 bases remained unmatched.

The chain links TRBV30 to TRBJ2-5; D perhaps matches TRBD1 (5 bases). Germline CDR1 reads GTSNPN; CDR2 reads SVGIG (reference sequence). CDR3 size: 12 residues. The germline V and J ends were trimmed by 6 bases and 5 bases, with 13 bases remaining between them. The CDR3: CACSRVGETQYF. CDR3 in DNA: TGTGCCTGCAGCAGGGTCGGGGAGACCCAGTACTTC.

This clone has a handful of counts. The chain couples TRBV29-1 to TRBJ2-1; TRBD2 might be the D (6 bases). The CDR3 runs to 13 residues. The germline V gene encodes CDR1 SQVTM and CDR2 ANQGSEA. Between the trimmed V and J ends, which lost 4 bases and 12 bases, there was a span of 19 bases. The CDR3 loop reads CSVVSGALRGQFF. The DNA for the CDR3 is TGCAGCGTTGTTTCGGGAGCTCTTCGTGGGCAGTTCTTC.

V and J are TRBV6-1 and TRBJ1-2; TRBD1 matches at 9 bases. The ends lost 4 bases at V and 4 bases at J; junction bases unmatched: 10. Germline assignment: CDR1 MNHNS and CDR2 SASEGT. This CDR3 spans 16 amino acids. CDR3 protein: CASSATTGGASYGYTF. In DNA, the CDR3 is TGTGCCAGCAGTGCTACAACAGGGGGCGCGAGCTATGGCTACACCTTC.

This sequence joins TRBV7-9 and TRBJ2-7; 8 bases line up with TRBD2. V shed 0 bases, J shed 7 bases, and the junction held 5 bases outside the gene matches. The CDR3 runs 14 residues. Germline V gene sequence: CDR1 SEHNR, CDR2 FQNEAQ (reference sequence). The CDR3 DNA is TGTGCCAGCAGCTTAGCTAGCGGGGACGGGGAGCAGTACTTC. This sequence encodes CASSLASGDGEQYF.

This clone came up once. V usage is TRBV5-1 and J usage is TRBJ2-1; 11 nucleotides line up with TRBD2. The CDR3 runs to 15 residues. The ends lost 1 base at V and 7 bases at J; junction bases unmatched: 4. CDR1 is SGHRS and CDR2 is YFSETQ in the germline V gene. CDR3 DNA: TGCGCCAGCAGCTTGACGACTAGCGGGGAAAATGAGCAGTTCTTC. Translating gives CASSLTTSGENEQFF.

At least ten counts were recorded for this clone. The V and J genes are TRBV29-1 and TRBJ1-1, with TRBD1 matching 11 bases. The V gene end was trimmed by 5 bases and the J gene end by 7 bases; junction bases not matched to a gene: 15. The CDR3 extends over 16 amino acids. Germline V CDR1 and CDR2: SQVTM, ANQGSEA. CDR3 DNA sequence: TGCAGCGTTCAAACGGACAGGGGGCGTCAAGGTCGTGAAGCTTTCTTT. Translating it yields CSVQTDRGRQGREAFF.

The J gene is TRBJ2-7, the V gene TRBV5-1, with 9 positions matching TRBD1. Germline lookup yields CDR1 SGHRS and CDR2 YFSETQ. The junction had 9 bases not matched to a gene; V was cut back by 4 bases and J by 7 bases. The CDR3 contains 14 residues. CDR3 region: CASSEDRGRGEQYF. The CDR3 DNA follows: TGCGCCAGCAGCGAGGACAGGGGTCGGGGTGAGCAGTACTTC.